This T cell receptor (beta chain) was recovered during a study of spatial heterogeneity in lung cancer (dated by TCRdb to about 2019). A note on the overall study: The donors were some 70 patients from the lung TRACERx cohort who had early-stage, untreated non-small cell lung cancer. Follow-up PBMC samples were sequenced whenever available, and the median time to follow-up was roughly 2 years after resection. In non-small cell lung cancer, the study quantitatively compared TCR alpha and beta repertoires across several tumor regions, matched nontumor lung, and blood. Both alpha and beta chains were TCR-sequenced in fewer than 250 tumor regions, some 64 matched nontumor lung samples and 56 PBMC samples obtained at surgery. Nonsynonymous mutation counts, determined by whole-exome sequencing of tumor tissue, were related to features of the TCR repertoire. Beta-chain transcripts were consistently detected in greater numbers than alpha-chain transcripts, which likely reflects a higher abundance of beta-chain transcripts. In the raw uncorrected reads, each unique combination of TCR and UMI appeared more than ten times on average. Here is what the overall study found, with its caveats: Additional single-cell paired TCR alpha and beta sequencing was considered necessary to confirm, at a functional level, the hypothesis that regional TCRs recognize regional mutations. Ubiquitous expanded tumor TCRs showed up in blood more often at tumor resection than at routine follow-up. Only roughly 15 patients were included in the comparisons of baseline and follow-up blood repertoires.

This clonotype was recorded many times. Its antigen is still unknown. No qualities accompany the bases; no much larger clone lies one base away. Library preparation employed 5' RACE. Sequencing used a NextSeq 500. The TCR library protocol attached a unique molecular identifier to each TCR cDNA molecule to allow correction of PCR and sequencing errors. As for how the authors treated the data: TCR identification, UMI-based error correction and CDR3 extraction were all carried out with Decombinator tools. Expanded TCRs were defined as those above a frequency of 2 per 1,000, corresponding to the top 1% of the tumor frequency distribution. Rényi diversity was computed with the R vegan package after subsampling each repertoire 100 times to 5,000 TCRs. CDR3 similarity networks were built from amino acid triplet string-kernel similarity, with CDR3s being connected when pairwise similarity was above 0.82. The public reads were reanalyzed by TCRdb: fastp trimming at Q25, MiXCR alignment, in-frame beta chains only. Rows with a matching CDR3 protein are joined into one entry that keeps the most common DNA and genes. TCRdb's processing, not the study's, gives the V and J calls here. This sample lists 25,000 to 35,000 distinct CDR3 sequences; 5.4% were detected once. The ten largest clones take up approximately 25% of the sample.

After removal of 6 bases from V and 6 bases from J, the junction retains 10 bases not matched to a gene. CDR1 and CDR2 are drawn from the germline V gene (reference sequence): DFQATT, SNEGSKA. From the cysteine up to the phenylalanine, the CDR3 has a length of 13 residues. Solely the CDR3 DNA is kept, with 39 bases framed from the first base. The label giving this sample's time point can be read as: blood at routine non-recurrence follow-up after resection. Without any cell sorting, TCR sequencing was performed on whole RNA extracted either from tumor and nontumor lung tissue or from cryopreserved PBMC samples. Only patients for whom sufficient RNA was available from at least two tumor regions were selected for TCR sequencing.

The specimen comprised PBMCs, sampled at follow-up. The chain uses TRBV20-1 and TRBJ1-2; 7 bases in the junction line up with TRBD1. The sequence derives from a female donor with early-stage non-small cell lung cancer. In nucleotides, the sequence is TGCAGTGCCCCTGGACAGGCGAAGGATGGCTACACCTTC. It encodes CSAPGQAKDGYTF.